This TCR beta chain comes out of a study of blood T cell repertoires in COVID-19. At the level of the study: Some COVID-19 samples were acute and others convalescent; all came from the United States, Italy and Spain.

This CDR3 contains 22 residues. The V and J ends lost 1 base and 2 bases respectively, with 27 bases between them. In germline, CDR1 is KGHSH, CDR2 LQKENI. Per the authors' pipeline: The authors estimated nucleated cell counts from reference gene primer amplification. Clones were read by immunoSEQ multiplex PCR, and TCRdb kept only the in-frame ones, dropping some. V, J and clone size reflect that table, while D and trimming were determined from the DNA. The sample consists of a few hundred thousand clones, just over 90% of them appearing once. This rearrangement joins TRBV18 to TRBJ1-6, with D possibly being TRBD1 (5 bases). The source of this sequence is a woman aged 40 to 50 who had been exposed to COVID-19. Sequencing was carried out using PBMCs or T cells enriched from blood (not recorded which). The CDR3 reads CASSPRNWDQGVGRTYNSPLHF. The CDR3 DNA reads as TGTGCCAGCTCACCACGGAATTGGGATCAGGGCGTCGGTAGAACCTATAATTCACCCCTCCACTTT.